This TCR beta chain appears in the sequencing data of a study of blood T cell repertoires in COVID-19 (dated by TCRdb to 2018 to 2021). General notes on the study: The collaborator samples originated in the United States, Italy and Spain and spanned the acute and convalescent phases of COVID-19. Where available, HLA class I and class II types were obtained from metadata supplied by the sample provider rather than from assay-based typing. Nearly every sample came with metadata listing a de-identified subject ID, COVID-19 status, age in years and sex. The samples were drawn from two sources: the first 160 participants of the ongoing ImmuneRACE study, and 1,000 to 1,500 subjects contributed by 6 global collaborators. The repertoires were released in a freely available public database meant as a resource for research on the immune response to SARS-CoV-2. The material from the prospective study consisted of cDNA or gDNA derived from T cells, B-cell-depleted T cells, or PBMCs. Subjects who had been exposed to COVID-19, were actively infected with it, or had recovered from it provided the deeply sampled blood TCRbeta repertoires that made up the dataset. Paper-wide results and their limitations: How much clinical and demographic metadata was included differed by source and by participant, and the metadata was provided uncurated.

In its sample, this clone was seen once. The antigen it recognizes is unknown. Per-base qualities were not stored, and no clone one base away is much larger. TCRbeta CDR3 regions were amplified from genomic DNA using the immunoSEQ Assay, a bias-controlled multiplex PCR. As for the original processing: Within the assay, amplification of reference gene primers was used to estimate how many nucleated cells each sample contained. To quantify the absolute abundance of each unique TCRbeta CDR3 rearrangement, sequence reads were collapsed and filtered. For each sample, productive Simpson clonality was calculated as the square root of Simpson's diversity index across productive rearrangements. The table comes from immuneACCESS by way of TCRdb, which keeps in-frame sequences with V and J called. Part of the clones is missing from these tables; in studies checked, under half for an unresolved V gene and the rest for unknown reasons. V and J calls and clone size are those listed in that table; D and trimming were worked out from the DNA. The sample records 250,000 to 350,000 clones, roughly 88% of which are singletons. The ten largest clones add up to 2.5% to 3% of the sample.

In Seattle, one collaborating source enrolled patients while the infection was active and tracked those patients longitudinally over the course of disease. The collaborating institutions used their own protocols to collect whole blood in K2EDTA tubes. For TCRbeta analysis, collaborators shipped samples in one of three forms: frozen whole blood, isolated PBMCs, or DNA extracted from either of those sample types. V gives up 4 bases and J gives up 4 bases, and the segment between their germline ends measures 5 bases. CDR1 SGHKS and CDR2 YYEKEE were looked up in the germline V gene (reference sequence). Measured from the cysteine to the phenylalanine, the CDR3 is 12 residues long. Only CDR3 DNA is held: 36 bases, read in frame from base 1.

The rearranged segments are TRBV5-5 and TRBJ2-2, with TRBD1 as a weak D call on 5 bases. This receptor was identified in a woman under 40 with COVID-19, enrolled during active disease. Sequenced: peripheral blood. The sequence in DNA is TGTGCCAGCAGCCAGGGCACCGGGGAGCTGTTTTTT. This translates into CASSQGTGELFF. Where the CDR3 stops, the reference TRBV5-5 and TRBJ2-2 genes take over; the full variable domain is DAGVTQSPTHLIKTRGQQVTLRCSPISGHKSVSWYQQVLGQGPQFIFQYYEKEERGRGNFPDRFSARQFPNYSSELNVNALLLGDSALYLCASSQGTGELFFGEGSRLTVL.